This passage covers 8 T cell receptor beta chains from one sample sequenced in a study of vaccination and CD4 T cells after COVID-19. Treatment: approximately nine-day PBMC culture with coronavirus spike peptide pools or control peptides (ViraFEST assay). With the Oncomine TCR Beta short-read assay, DNA from cultured CD4+ T cells was sequenced. TCRdb passed the PCR reads through MiXCR, listing each CDR3 protein once. The sample contains over 15,000 distinct CDR3 sequences, roughly 51% of which appear only once. These receptors have no known antigen. Sequenced sample: CD4+ T cells from blood, cultured in vitro. The receptors originated from a human donor who had recovered from COVID-19.

This clonotype appeared a few times. J is TRBJ2-3 and V is TRBV7-2; D unresolved. Trimming removed 6 bases at V and 1 base at J, with 8 bases between. This CDR3 region has 13 residues. CDR1 is SGHTA, CDR2 FQGNSA, per germline. As DNA, the CDR3 is TGTGCCAGCAGAGCGAGCGGCACAGATACGCAGTATTTT. Encoded protein: CASRASGTDTQYF.

This chain uses TRBV5-8 with TRBJ1-6; 9 bases line up with TRBD1. CDR1 and CDR2 from the germline V gene are SGHTS and YDEGEE. J was trimmed by 9 bases and V by 6 bases; bases with no gene match: 7. The CDR3 sequence is 14 residues long. The DNA for the CDR3 is TGTGCCAGCAACGCCGGGACAGGGTTTTCACCCCTCCACTTT. It is translated as CASNAGTGFSPLHF. The full variable domain, its missing parts supplied by reference TRBV5-8 and TRBJ1-6, is EAGVTQSPTHLIKTRGQQATLRCSPISGHTSVYWYQQALGLGLQFLLWYDEGEERNRGNFPPRFSGRQFPNYSSELNVNALELEDSALYLCASNAGTGFSPLHFGNGTRLTVT.

This chain joins TRBV20-1 and TRBJ1-2; possible D gene TRBD1, 5 bases. With 6 bases removed from V and 4 bases from J, the gap between germline ends came to 15 bases. Germline V gene sequence: CDR1 DFQATT, CDR2 SNEGSKA (reference sequence). The CDR3 contains 13 residues. CDR3 protein: CSARAGAFYGYTF. The CDR3 DNA reads as TGCAGTGCCCGAGCTGGGGCTTTCTATGGCTACACCTTC.

Only a few counts were recorded for this clonotype. J is TRBJ1-6 and V is TRBV7-9; maybe TRBD1 (6 bases). Trimming pared 1 base from V and 5 bases from J, leaving 18 bases between. This CDR3 has 18 amino acids. Germline loops: CDR1 SEHNR, CDR2 FQNEAQ (reference sequence). The CDR3 DNA reads TGTGCCAGCAGCTTAGGGGTTTCGGGGGCTTTTGATAATTCACCCCTCCACTTT. Its protein product is CASSLGVSGAFDNSPLHF.

The CDR3 sequence is CASSPQSSSNYEQYF. CDR3 nucleotides: TGTGCCAGCTCACCACAGTCCAGCTCTAACTACGAGCAGTACTTC. The V and J genes are TRBV18 and TRBJ2-7; D is unresolved. The CDR3 length is 15 residues. Trimming cost V 1 base and J 3 bases, with 13 bases left between them. CDR1 is KGHSH, CDR2 LQKENI, per germline.

CDR3: CASSSRDGEFF. CDR3 in DNA: TGTGCCAGCAGTTCCCGGGACGGAGAGTTCTTC. V is TRBV6-5 and J is TRBJ2-1; D tentatively fits TRBD1 or TRBD2 (5 bases each). Germline values: CDR1 MNHEY, CDR2 SVGAGI. V was cut by 4 bases and J by 14 bases, with 12 bases left in between. This CDR3 spans 11 amino acids.

The rearrangement links TRBV5-4 to TRBJ2-7; 9 positions agree with TRBD2. V shed 1 base and J 5 bases; nucleotides not matched to a gene: 4. The CDR3 runs to 14 residues. Per the germline V gene, CDR1 is SGHNT and CDR2 is YYREEE (reference sequence). The CDR3 DNA reads TGTGCCAGCAGCTTGCGGCGGGGGGGCGACGAGCAGTACTTC. This sequence encodes CASSLRRGGDEQYF.

A few counts support this clonotype. This chain joins TRBV20-1 and TRBJ1-2; unclear D gene. Germline values: CDR1 DFQATT, CDR2 SNEGSKA (reference sequence). Trimming cost V 3 bases and J 5 bases, with 13 bases left between them. The CDR3 is 13 residues long. The CDR3 spells CSASRFMGYGYTF. The CDR3 DNA is TGCAGTGCTAGCAGATTCATGGGATATGGCTACACCTTC.